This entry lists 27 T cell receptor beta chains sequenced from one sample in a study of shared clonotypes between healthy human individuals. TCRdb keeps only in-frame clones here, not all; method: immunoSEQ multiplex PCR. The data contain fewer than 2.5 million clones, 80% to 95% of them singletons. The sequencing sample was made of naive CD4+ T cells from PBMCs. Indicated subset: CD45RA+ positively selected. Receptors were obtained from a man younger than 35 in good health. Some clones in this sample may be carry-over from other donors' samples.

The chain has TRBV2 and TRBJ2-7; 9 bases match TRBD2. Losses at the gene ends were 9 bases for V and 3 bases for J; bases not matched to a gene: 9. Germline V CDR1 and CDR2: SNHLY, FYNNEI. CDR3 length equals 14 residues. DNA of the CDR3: TGTGCCAGGGGGGGCTCAGCGGGAGGCTACGAGCAGTACTTC. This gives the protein CARGGSAGGYEQYF.

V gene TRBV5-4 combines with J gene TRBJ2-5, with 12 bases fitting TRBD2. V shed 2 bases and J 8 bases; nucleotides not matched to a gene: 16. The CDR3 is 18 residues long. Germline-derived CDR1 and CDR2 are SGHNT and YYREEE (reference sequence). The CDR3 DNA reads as TGTGCCAGCAGCTTAGGCCTAGCGGGAGGGGGTTCAAGAGATACCCAGTACTTC. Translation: CASSLGLAGGGSRDTQYF. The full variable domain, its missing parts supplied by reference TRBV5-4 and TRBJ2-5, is ETGVTQSPTHLIKTRGQQVTLRCSSQSGHNTVSWYQQALGQGPQFIFQYYREEENGRGNFPPRFSGLQFPNYSSELNVNALELDDSALYLCASSLGLAGGGSRDTQYFGPGTRLLVL.

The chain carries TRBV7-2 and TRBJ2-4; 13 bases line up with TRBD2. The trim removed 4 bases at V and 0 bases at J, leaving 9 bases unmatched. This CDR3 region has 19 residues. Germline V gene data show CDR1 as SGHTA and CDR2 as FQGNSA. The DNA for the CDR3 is TGTGCCAGCAGCTCCAACCTCGGGACTAGCGGGGTAGCCAAAAACATTCAGTACTTC. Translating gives CASSSNLGTSGVAKNIQYF.

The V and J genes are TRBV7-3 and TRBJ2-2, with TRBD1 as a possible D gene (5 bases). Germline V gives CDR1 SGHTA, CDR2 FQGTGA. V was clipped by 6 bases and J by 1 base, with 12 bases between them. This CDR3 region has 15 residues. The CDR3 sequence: CASSSTDRNTGELFF. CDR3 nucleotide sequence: TGTGCCAGCAGTTCCACCGACAGGAACACCGGGGAGCTGTTTTTT.

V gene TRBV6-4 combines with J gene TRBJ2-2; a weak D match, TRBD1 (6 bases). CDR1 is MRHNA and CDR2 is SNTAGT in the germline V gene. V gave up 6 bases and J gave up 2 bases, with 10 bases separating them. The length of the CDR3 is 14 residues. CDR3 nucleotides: TGTGCCAGCAGAAAGGACAGAAACACCGGGGAGCTGTTTTTT. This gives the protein CASRKDRNTGELFF.

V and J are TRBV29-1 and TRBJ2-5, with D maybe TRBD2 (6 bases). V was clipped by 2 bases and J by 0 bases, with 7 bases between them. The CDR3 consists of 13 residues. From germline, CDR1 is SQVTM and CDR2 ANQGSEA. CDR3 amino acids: CSVERGNQETQYF. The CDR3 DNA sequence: TGCAGCGTTGAACGGGGGAACCAAGAGACCCAGTACTTC.

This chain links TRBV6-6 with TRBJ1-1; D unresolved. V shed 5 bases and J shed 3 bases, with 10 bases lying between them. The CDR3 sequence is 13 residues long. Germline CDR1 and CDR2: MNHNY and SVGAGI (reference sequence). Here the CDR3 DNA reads TGTGCCAGCAGTCTGAACCGGGACACTGAAGCTTTCTTT. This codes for CASSLNRDTEAFF.

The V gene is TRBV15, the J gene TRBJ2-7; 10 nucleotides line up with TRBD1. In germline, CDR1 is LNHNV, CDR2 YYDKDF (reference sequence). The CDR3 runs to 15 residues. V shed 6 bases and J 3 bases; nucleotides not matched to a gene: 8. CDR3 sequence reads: CATRKTGGLFYEQYF. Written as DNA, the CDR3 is TGTGCCACCAGAAAGACAGGGGGCCTATTCTACGAGCAGTACTTC.

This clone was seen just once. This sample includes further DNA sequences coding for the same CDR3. The CDR3 bases are TGTGCCAGCGGGGGACTAGCGGGCCAAGAGACCCAGTACTTC. This sequence encodes CASGGLAGQETQYF. The V gene is TRBV2, the J gene TRBJ2-5; 12 positions agree with TRBD2. Per germline, CDR1 SNHLY and CDR2 FYNNEI. This CDR3 has 14 amino acids. V dropped 8 bases and J dropped 1; count of bases not matched to a gene: 2.

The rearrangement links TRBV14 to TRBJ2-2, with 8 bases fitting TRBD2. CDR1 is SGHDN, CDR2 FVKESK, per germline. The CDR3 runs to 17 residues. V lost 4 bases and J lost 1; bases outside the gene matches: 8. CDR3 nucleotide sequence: TGTGCCAGCAGCCCCTTGGAGGGACTAGGGAACACCGGGGAGCTGTTTTTT. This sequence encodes CASSPLEGLGNTGELFF.

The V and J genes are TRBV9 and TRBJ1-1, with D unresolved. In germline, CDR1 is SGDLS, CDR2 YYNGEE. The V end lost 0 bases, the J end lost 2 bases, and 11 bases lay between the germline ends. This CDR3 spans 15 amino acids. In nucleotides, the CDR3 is TGTGCCAGCAGCGTAGAGGTCGAGTTTAACACTGAAGCTTTCTTT. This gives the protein CASSVEVEFNTEAFF.

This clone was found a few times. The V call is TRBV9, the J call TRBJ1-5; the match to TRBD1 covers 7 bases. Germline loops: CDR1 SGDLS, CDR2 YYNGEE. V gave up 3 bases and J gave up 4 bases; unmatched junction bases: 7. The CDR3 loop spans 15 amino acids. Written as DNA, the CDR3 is TGTGCCAGCAGCGGGCCGGGACAGCTAAATCAGCCCCAGCATTTT. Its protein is CASSGPGQLNQPQHF.

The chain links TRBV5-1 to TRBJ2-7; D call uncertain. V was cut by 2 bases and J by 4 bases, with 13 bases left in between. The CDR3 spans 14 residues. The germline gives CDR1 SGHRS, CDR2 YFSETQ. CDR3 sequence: CASSFLTNSYEQYF. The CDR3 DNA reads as TGCGCCAGCAGCTTTCTTACTAATTCGTACGAGCAGTACTTC.

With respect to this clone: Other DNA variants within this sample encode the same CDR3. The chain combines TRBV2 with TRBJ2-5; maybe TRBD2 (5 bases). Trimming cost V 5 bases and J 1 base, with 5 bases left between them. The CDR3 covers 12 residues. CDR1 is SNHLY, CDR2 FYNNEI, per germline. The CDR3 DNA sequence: TGTGCCAGCAGTCGGGGCCAAGAGACCCAGTACTTC. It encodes CASSRGQETQYF.

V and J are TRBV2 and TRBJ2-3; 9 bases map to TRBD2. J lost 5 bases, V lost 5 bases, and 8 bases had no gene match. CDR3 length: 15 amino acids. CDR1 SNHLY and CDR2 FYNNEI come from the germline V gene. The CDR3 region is CASSPGTSRRDTQYF. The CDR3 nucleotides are TGTGCCAGCAGTCCCGGGACTAGCCGGAGAGATACGCAGTATTTT.

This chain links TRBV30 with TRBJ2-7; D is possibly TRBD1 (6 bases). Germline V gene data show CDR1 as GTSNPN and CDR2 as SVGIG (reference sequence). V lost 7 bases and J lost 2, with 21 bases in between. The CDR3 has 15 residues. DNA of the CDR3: TGTGCCTTTTACCGAAAGGACAGTAGGACCTACGAGCAGTACTTC. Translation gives CAFYRKDSRTYEQYF.

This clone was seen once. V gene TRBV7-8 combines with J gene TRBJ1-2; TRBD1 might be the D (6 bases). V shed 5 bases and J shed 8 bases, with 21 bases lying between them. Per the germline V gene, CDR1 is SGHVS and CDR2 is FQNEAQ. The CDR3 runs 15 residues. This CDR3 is CASSIRDFSGGGYTF. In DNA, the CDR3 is TGTGCCAGCAGCATAAGAGATTTCTCGGGGGGCGGCTACACCTTC.

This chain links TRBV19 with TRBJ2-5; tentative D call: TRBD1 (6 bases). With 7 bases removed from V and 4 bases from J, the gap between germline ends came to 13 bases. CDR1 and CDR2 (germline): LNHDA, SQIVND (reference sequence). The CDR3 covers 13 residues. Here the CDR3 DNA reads TGTGCCAGTACCAAACAGGGTTTAGAGACCCAGTACTTC. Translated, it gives CASTKQGLETQYF.

In nucleotides, the CDR3 is TGCGCCAGCAGTTTTCTCCGGGGGGACCAAGAGACCCAGTACTTC. Its protein product is CASSFLRGDQETQYF. V gene TRBV5-1 combines with J gene TRBJ2-5, with TRBD2 identical over 7 bases. CDR1 and CDR2 (germline): SGHRS, YFSETQ. The CDR3 loop spans 15 amino acids. V was pared by 5 bases and J by 0 bases, with 7 bases of the junction left unmatched.

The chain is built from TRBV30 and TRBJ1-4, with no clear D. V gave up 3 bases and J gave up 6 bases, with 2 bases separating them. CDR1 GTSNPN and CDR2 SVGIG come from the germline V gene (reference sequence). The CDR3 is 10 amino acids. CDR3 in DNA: TGTGCCTGGAGAGATGAAAAACTGTTTTTT. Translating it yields CAWRDEKLFF.

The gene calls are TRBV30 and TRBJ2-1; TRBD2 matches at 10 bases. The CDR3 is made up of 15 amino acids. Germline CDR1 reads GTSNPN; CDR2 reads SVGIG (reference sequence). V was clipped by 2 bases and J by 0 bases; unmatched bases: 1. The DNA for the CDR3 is TGTGCCTGGAGTCGACTAGCGGGCTCCTACAATGAGCAGTTCTTC. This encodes CAWSRLAGSYNEQFF.

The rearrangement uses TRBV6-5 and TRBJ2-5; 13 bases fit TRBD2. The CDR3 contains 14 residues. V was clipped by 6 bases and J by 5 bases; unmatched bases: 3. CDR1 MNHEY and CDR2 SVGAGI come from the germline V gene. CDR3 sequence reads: CASRLAGGMETQYF. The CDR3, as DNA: TGTGCCAGCAGACTAGCGGGAGGGATGGAGACCCAGTACTTC.

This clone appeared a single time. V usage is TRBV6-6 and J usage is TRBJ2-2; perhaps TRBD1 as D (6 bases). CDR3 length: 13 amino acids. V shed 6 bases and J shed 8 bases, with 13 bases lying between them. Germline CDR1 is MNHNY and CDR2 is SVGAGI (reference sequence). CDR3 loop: CASRYRDAGELFF. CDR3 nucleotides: TGTGCCAGCAGGTACAGGGATGCGGGGGAGCTGTTTTTT.

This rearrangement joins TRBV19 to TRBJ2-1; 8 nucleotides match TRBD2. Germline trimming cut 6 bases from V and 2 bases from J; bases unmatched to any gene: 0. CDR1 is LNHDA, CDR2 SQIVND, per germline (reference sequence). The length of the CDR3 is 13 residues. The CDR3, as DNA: TGTGCCAGTAGCGGGAGGGCCTACAATGAGCAGTTCTTC. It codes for CASSGRAYNEQFF.

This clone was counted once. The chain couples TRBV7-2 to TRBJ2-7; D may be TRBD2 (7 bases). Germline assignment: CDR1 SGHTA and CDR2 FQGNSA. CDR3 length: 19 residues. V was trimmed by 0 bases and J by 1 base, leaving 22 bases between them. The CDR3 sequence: CASSLAGGEIWAFSYEQYF. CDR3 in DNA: TGTGCCAGCAGCTTAGCAGGGGGGGAGATTTGGGCTTTTTCCTACGAGCAGTACTTC.

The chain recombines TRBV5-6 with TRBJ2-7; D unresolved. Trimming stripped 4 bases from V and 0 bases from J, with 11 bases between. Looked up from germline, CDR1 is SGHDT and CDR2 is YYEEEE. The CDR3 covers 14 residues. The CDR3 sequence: CASSPRPGSYEQYF. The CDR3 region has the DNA TGTGCCAGCAGCCCGAGGCCAGGCTCCTACGAGCAGTACTTC.

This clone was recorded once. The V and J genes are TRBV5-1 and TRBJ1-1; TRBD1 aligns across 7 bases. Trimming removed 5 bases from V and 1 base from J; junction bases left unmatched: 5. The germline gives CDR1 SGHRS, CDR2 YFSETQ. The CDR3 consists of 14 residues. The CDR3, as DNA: TGCGCCAGCAGTGAACAGGGGCCGAACACTGAAGCTTTCTTT. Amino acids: CASSEQGPNTEAFF.